One T cell receptor beta chain is described in this entry. There is no known antigen for this receptor. One base away there is no much larger clone; base qualities are not given. TCRbeta CDR3 regions were amplified from genomic DNA using the immunoSEQ Assay, a bias-controlled multiplex PCR. The study's own analysis went as follows. Nucleated cell counts per sample were estimated from amplification of reference gene primers within the assay. To quantify the absolute abundance of each unique TCRbeta CDR3 rearrangement, sequence reads were collapsed and filtered. For each sample, productive Simpson clonality was calculated as the square root of Simpson's diversity index over productive rearrangements. The table comes from immuneACCESS by way of TCRdb, which keeps in-frame sequences with V and J called. Part of the clones is missing from these tables; in studies checked, under half for an unresolved V gene and the rest for unknown reasons. That table supplies the V and J calls and clone size; D and trimming were determined from the DNA. The sample records fewer than 200,000 clones, 80% of which are singletons. In total, the top ten clones hold 6.5% to 7% of the sample.

The germline V gene sets CDR1 to MNHEY and CDR2 to SVGAGI. The CDR3 runs 14 amino acids, cysteine and phenylalanine included. Only the CDR3 portion is preserved as DNA: 42 bases, with reading frame beginning at the first base. Germline trimming: 6 bases from V, 11 bases from J; junction bases outside gene matches: 10. The sample comes from a study of blood T cell repertoires in COVID-19 (dated by TCRdb to the early 2020s). The study in broad terms: Samples covering the acute and convalescent phases of COVID-19 were provided by collaborators in the United States, Italy and Spain. The samples were drawn from the first 160 participants of the ongoing ImmuneRACE study and from 950 to 1,500 subjects provided by 6 global collaborators. The material from the prospective study consisted of cDNA or gDNA derived from T cells, B-cell-depleted T cells, or PBMCs. Deeply sampled blood TCRbeta repertoires from subjects exposed to, actively infected with, or recovered from COVID-19 were included in the dataset. The repertoires were released in a freely available public database intended as a resource for research on the immune response to SARS-CoV-2. A de-identified subject ID, COVID-19 status, age in years and sex were almost always included in the sample metadata. Where HLA class I and class II types were available, the types were taken from metadata supplied by the sample provider, not from assay-based typing.

General findings and caveats noted by the study authors: Clinical and demographic metadata were provided uncurated, with the amount varying by source and participant.

Whole blood was collected in K2EDTA tubes by collaborating institutions according to the institutions' own protocols. For TCRbeta analysis, collaborators shipped samples in one of three forms: frozen whole blood, isolated PBMCs, or DNA extracted from either of those sample types. The rearranged chain carries TRBV6-5 and TRBJ1-4, and 9 junction bases match TRBD1. The clonotype originates from a man between 65 and 79 years old with active or convalescent COVID-19. Sample: peripheral blood. The CDR3 protein sequence reads: CASRLGTGFGKLFF. The DNA sequence follows: TGTGCCAGCAGGCTCGGGACAGGGTTCGGGAAACTGTTTTTT.